Listed here are 15 T cell receptor beta chains from one sample, sequenced in a study of early T cells in non-severe SARS-CoV-2 infection. TCRdb recomputed calls from the 5' RACE reads with MiXCR, one row per CDR3 protein. The repertoire holds approximately 52,000 distinct CDR3 sequences, with around 8% as singletons. Sequencing used whole blood. The receptor source for this set is an adult who was a healthcare worker with PCR-confirmed SARS-CoV-2 infection or an uninfected control (not recorded which).

This chain links TRBV12-3 or TRBV12-4 with TRBJ2-7, with unresolved D. Trimming pared 2 bases from V and 5 bases from J, leaving 7 bases between. The CDR3 length is 12 residues. The chain's CDR3 is CASSLRSNEQYF. The CDR3 nucleotides read TGTGCCAGCAGTTTAAGAAGTAACGAGCAGTACTTC.

This clonotype was seen ten or more times. This chain connects TRBV12-5 to TRBJ2-7; 7 positions match TRBD2. Unmatched junction bases numbered 4, after V lost 2 bases and J lost 6 bases. This CDR3 region has 13 residues. Germline V lookup: CDR1 LGHNT, CDR2 FRNRAP. CDR3 bases: TGTGCTAGTGGTTTGTCGGGGGAGGGCGAGCAGTACTTC. Amino acids: CASGLSGEGEQYF.

This clonotype was observed at least ten times. The CDR3 loop reads CASSFRRAGTEAFF. CDR3 DNA: TGTGCCAGCAGCTTTAGGCGGGCGGGCACTGAAGCTTTCTTT. The chain carries TRBV7-9 and TRBJ1-1; no clear D gene. The V gene lost 3 bases and the J gene lost 4 bases, with 12 bases spanning the gap. Germline CDR1 SEHNR, CDR2 FQNEAQ (reference sequence). The CDR3 length is 14 residues.

The chain links TRBV20-1 to TRBJ2-5; 7 nucleotides align to TRBD2. Trimming took 7 bases from V and 5 from J; bases not matched to a gene: 10. The CDR3 has 13 residues. Germline-derived CDR1 and CDR2 are DFQATT and SNEGSKA (reference sequence). CDR3 loop: CSVPSGASETQYF. In nucleotides, the CDR3 is TGCAGTGTCCCGAGCGGGGCCTCGGAGACCCAGTACTTC.

This clonotype was detected only a few times. CDR3 DNA sequence: TGTGCCAGCAGGGACCAAACAGTGACGAACACTGAAGCTTTCTTT. Its translation is CASRDQTVTNTEAFF. The chain is built from TRBV2 and TRBJ1-1; D unresolved. The CDR3 consists of 15 residues. V was shortened by 6 bases and J by 1 base, with 15 bases between the two germline ends. The V gene's germline CDR1 is SNHLY and CDR2 FYNNEI.

This clonotype has at least ten counts. The chain employs TRBV5-1 and TRBJ2-7; D is uncertain. CDR1 and CDR2 (germline): SGHRS, YFSETQ. V was pared by 0 bases and J by 5 bases, with 6 bases between. The CDR3 loop spans 12 amino acids. The CDR3 loop reads CASSLVTHEQYF. CDR3 in DNA: TGCGCCAGCAGCTTGGTAACCCACGAGCAGTACTTC.

The genes are TRBV4-1 and TRBJ1-1, with D possibly matching TRBD1 (5 bases). This CDR3 has 12 amino acids. V was shortened by 6 bases and J by 10 bases, with 15 bases between the two germline ends. Germline CDR1 reads MGHRA; CDR2 reads YSYEKL. The CDR3 DNA reads TGCGCCAGCAGGGACCAGGGAGGTGCAGCTTTCTTT. It translates to CASRDQGGAAFF.

The chain couples TRBV4-3 to TRBJ1-1; weak D call: TRBD1 (6 bases). Trimming left V 0 bases short and J 5 bases short, with 10 bases between. The CDR3 is 14 amino acids. Germline V gene sequence: CDR1 LGHNA, CDR2 YSLEER. The CDR3 bases are TGCGCCAGCAGCCAAGATATCAGGGGAACTGAAGCTTTCTTT. It translates to CASSQDIRGTEAFF.

This clonotype has just a few counts. The rearrangement uses TRBV24-1 and TRBJ2-1; D is tentatively TRBD1 or TRBD2 (6 bases each). The CDR3 loop spans 19 amino acids. CDR1 is KGHDR, CDR2 SFDVKD, per germline. V dropped 1 base and J dropped 0 bases, with 18 bases sitting between them. The CDR3 DNA reads as TGTGCCACCAGTGATTTTGGGGGGCTAGCCCAAAGCTCCTACAATGAGCAGTTCTTC. This sequence encodes CATSDFGGLAQSSYNEQFF.

This sequence joins TRBV4-2 and TRBJ2-5; D not certain. Between the trimmed V and J ends, which lost 4 bases and 4 bases, there was a span of 13 bases. The V gene's germline CDR1 is LGHNA and CDR2 YNFKEQ. This CDR3 has 14 residues. CDR3 nucleotides: TGTGCCAGCAGCCCATCGTCCTCCGGAGAGACCCAGTACTTC. Its translation is CASSPSSSGETQYF.

This clonotype came up many times. This rearrangement joins TRBV20-1 to TRBJ2-1; 7 positions match TRBD1. V lost 0 bases, J lost 6 bases, and 5 bases stayed unmatched. The CDR3 is 14 amino acids. Germline CDR1 is DFQATT and CDR2 is SNEGSKA (reference sequence). The CDR3 sequence is CSARDRTGANEQFF. In nucleotides, the CDR3 is TGCAGTGCTAGAGATCGAACAGGGGCCAATGAGCAGTTCTTC.

This rearrangement joins TRBV29-1 to TRBJ2-1, with TRBD1 identical over 7 bases. J was trimmed by 6 bases and V by 7 bases; bases with no gene match: 9. The CDR3 is 13 amino acids. Looked up from germline, CDR1 is SQVTM and CDR2 is ANQGSEA. CDR3 sequence: CSGRTGGINEQFF. CDR3 in DNA: TGCAGCGGCCGGACAGGTGGAATCAATGAGCAGTTCTTC.

The chain uses TRBV7-2 and TRBJ2-5, with 9 bases that match TRBD2. V was pared by 0 bases and J by 5 bases, with 7 bases of the junction left unmatched. The germline CDR1 and CDR2 sequences are SGHTA and FQGNSA. The CDR3 contains 16 residues. The CDR3 region is CASSLAGGRAGETQYF. The CDR3 DNA sequence: TGTGCCAGCAGCTTAGCGGGCGGGAGGGCCGGCGAGACCCAGTACTTC.

The chain recombines TRBV7-2 with TRBJ2-3; TRBD2 matches 10 bases. This CDR3 comprises 17 residues. Germline V gene sequence: CDR1 SGHTA, CDR2 FQGNSA. The V and J ends lost 5 bases and 1 base, in that order; junction bases with no gene match: 9. This CDR3 is CASSATLLAGRTDTQYF. The CDR3 DNA reads TGTGCCAGCAGCGCCACCCTACTAGCGGGACGCACAGATACGCAGTATTTT.

This clonotype was recorded many times. The DNA for the CDR3 is TGCGCCAGCAGCTCGAGGGACAGGGGGCATCACGAGCAGTACTTC. Its protein is CASSSRDRGHHEQYF. The chain employs TRBV5-1 and TRBJ2-7, with 12 bases lining up with TRBD1. Germline V CDR1 and CDR2: SGHRS, YFSETQ. The CDR3 totals 15 residues. J lost 5 bases, V lost 3 bases, and 6 bases had no gene match.